The 13 T cell receptor beta chains below were found in one sample sequenced in a study of T cell responses to AZD1222 COVID-19 vaccine. TCRdb's copy holds only in-frame clones and misses some; the assay was immunoSEQ multiplex PCR. This sample carries under 120,000 clones, about 92% of them seen once, and the ten largest clones take approximately 1.1%. The source was peripheral blood, collected on day 0 of AZD1222 vaccination. These receptors were obtained from an adult in good health.

This clone has a single count. The chain links TRBV7-9 to TRBJ1-1; D unresolved. The length of the CDR3 is 11 residues. V gave up 5 bases and J gave up 2 bases, with 3 bases separating them. Looked up from germline, CDR1 is SEHNR and CDR2 is FQNEAQ (reference sequence). The CDR3 bases are TGTGCCAGCAGCATTAACACTGAAGCTTTCTTT. This codes for CASSINTEAFF.

This clone was observed once. The V gene is TRBV18, the J gene TRBJ1-5; TRBD1 matches at 8 bases. V gave up 1 base and J gave up 5 bases; unmatched junction bases: 4. The germline gives CDR1 KGHSH, CDR2 LQKENI. This CDR3 region has 15 residues. As DNA, the CDR3 is TGTGCCAGCTCACCACTAACAGGGGGGGATCAGCCCCAGCATTTT. Its translation is CASSPLTGGDQPQHF.

V usage is TRBV7-8 and J usage is TRBJ2-5; 8 bases are a match to TRBD1. The germline gives CDR1 SGHVS, CDR2 FQNEAQ. The length of the CDR3 is 13 residues. V shed 5 bases and J 4 bases; nucleotides not matched to a gene: 3. CDR3 in amino acids: CASSRTGRETQYF. CDR3 DNA: TGTGCCAGCAGCCGGACAGGGAGAGAGACCCAGTACTTC. The complete variable domain, with remaining parts taken from reference TRBV7-8 and TRBJ2-5, reads GAGVSQSPRYKVAKRGQDVALRCDPISGHVSLFWYQQALGQGPEFLTYFQNEAQLDKSGLPSDRFFAERPEGSVSTLKIQRTQQEDSAVYLCASSRTGRETQYFGPGTRLLVL.

As DNA, the CDR3 is TGTGCCAGCAGCCAAGCGGGGGTCGGCTACACCTTC. Its protein product is CASSQAGVGYTF. The rearrangement uses TRBV4-2 and TRBJ1-2; perhaps TRBD1 as D (5 bases). V gave up 1 base and J gave up 8 bases, with 8 bases separating them. Germline loops: CDR1 LGHNA, CDR2 YNFKEQ. This CDR3 has 12 residues.

The CDR3 protein is CASSWGTGGLETQYF. The CDR3 DNA follows: TGTGCCAGCAGTTGGGGGACAGGGGGCTTGGAGACCCAGTACTTC. This chain connects TRBV6-2 or TRBV6-3 to TRBJ2-5; 12 bases agree with TRBD1. This CDR3 comprises 15 residues. The germline V gene encodes CDR1 MNHEY and CDR2 SVGEGT. J gave up 5 bases and V 4 bases, and 5 bases lay outside the gene matches.

This clone was seen only once. The chain joins TRBV11-3 to TRBJ2-7, with TRBD1 identical over 8 bases. This CDR3 contains 15 residues. Trimming took 5 bases from V and 1 from J; bases not matched to a gene: 7. The V gene's germline CDR1 is SGHNT and CDR2 YENEEA. CDR3 region: CASSLGQGGSYEQYF. The CDR3 DNA reads as TGTGCCAGCAGCCTCGGACAGGGTGGGTCCTACGAGCAGTACTTC.

V usage is TRBV30 and J usage is TRBJ1-2, with TRBD1 identical over 7 bases. The junction had 2 bases not matched to a gene; V was cut back by 0 bases and J by 4 bases. This CDR3 is 13 amino acids long. Germline assignment: CDR1 GTSNPN and CDR2 SVGIG (reference sequence). In DNA, the CDR3 is TGTGCCTGGAGTGTCCCAGGGGGCTATGGCTACACCTTC. This codes for CAWSVPGGYGYTF.

This chain links TRBV11-3 with TRBJ1-1; D gene uncertain. Trimming took 1 base from V and 5 from J, leaving 8 bases between them. The V gene's germline CDR1 is SGHNT and CDR2 YENEEA. This CDR3 spans 13 amino acids. CDR3 DNA sequence: TGTGCCAGCAGCTTAGGCAGTAAGACTGAAGCTTTCTTT. Translating gives CASSLGSKTEAFF.

The V gene is TRBV5-6, the J gene TRBJ2-7; 11 bases are shared with TRBD1. The ends lost 2 bases at V and 3 bases at J; junction bases unmatched: 4. Germline V lookup: CDR1 SGHDT, CDR2 YYEEEE. This CDR3 is 15 amino acids long. CDR3 in DNA: TGTGCCAGCAGCTTATGGGACAGGGGGTACTACGAGCAGTACTTC. Amino acid sequence: CASSLWDRGYYEQYF.

DNA for the CDR3: TGTGCCACCAGTGATTCGAGGGACAGGGTGAAAGAGACCCAGTACTTC. This sequence encodes CATSDSRDRVKETQYF. J is TRBJ2-5 and V is TRBV24-1; TRBD1 matches 9 bases. Per the germline V gene, CDR1 is KGHDR and CDR2 is SFDVKD. V lost 2 bases and J lost 3; bases outside the gene matches: 6. CDR3 length equals 16 residues.

The rearrangement joins TRBV28 to TRBJ2-7, with TRBD1 matching over 10 bases. The length of the CDR3 is 14 residues. V trimming: 5 bases; J trimming: 6 bases; junction bases outside the gene matches: 7. The germline V gene has CDR1 MDHEN and CDR2 SYDVKM. The DNA for the CDR3 is TGTGCCAGCAGTCGGGGACAGGGGCGGGCCGAGCAGTACTTC. Amino acid sequence: CASSRGQGRAEQYF.

The chain has TRBV6-4 and TRBJ2-4; TRBD1 is a possible D gene (5 bases). The CDR3 is 17 residues long. The germline gives CDR1 MRHNA, CDR2 SNTAGT. V dropped 0 bases and J dropped 0 bases, with 12 bases sitting between them. The CDR3, as DNA: TGTGCCAGCAGTGACTCAGGGGCACCAATAGCCAAAAACATTCAGTACTTC. Its protein product is CASSDSGAPIAKNIQYF.

The chain joins TRBV24-1 to TRBJ2-7; D is unresolved. This CDR3 has 12 residues. Trimming took 0 bases from V and 5 from J, leaving 4 bases between them. In germline, CDR1 is KGHDR, CDR2 SFDVKD. CDR3 bases: TGTGCCACCAGTGATTTGAAGGACGAGCAGTACTTC. Amino acid sequence: CATSDLKDEQYF.